Given below is one T cell receptor beta chain in context. No antigen is known for it. On the immunoSEQ platform, TCR beta CDR3s were sequenced at survey depth. TCRdb's table, derived via immunoSEQ multiplex PCR, lists solely in-frame clones and lacks some. The sample consists of 4,500 to 6,500 clones, roughly two thirds of them appearing once. This specimen belongs to a study of CD8 T cell repertoires and HIV-1 epitope variants. The sequencing sample was made of cultured CD8+ T cells derived from PBMCs. This clonotype was obtained from a male donor with HIV.

The CDR3: CASSKPLGLYTF. The CDR3, as DNA: TGTGCCAGCAGCAAACCCCTGGGCTTATACACCTTC. This chain connects TRBV21-1 to TRBJ1-2; the table's D call, TRBD1, has no DNA check behind it. TRBV21-1 is annotated as a pseudogene. This CDR3 is 12 amino acids long.